The source of this TCR beta chain is a study of control samples from healthy donors and cancer patients. Measured with immunoSEQ multiplex PCR; TCRdb has only the in-frame clones, and not every one. The sample gives just over 150,000 clones, around 90% of which show up once; 12% is in the top ten. Germline CDR1 reads MDHEN; CDR2 reads SYDVKM. This CDR3 spans 15 amino acids. The germline V and J ends were trimmed by 5 bases and 0 bases, with 13 bases remaining between them. V is TRBV28 and J is TRBJ1-1; D is perhaps TRBD1 (5 bases). The TCR comes from a man younger than 40 in good health. The sequenced sample consisted of blood. As DNA, the CDR3 is TGTGCCAGCAGTCCGGCGGGACGGATGAACACTGAAGCTTTCTTT. The encoded protein is CASSPAGRMNTEAFF.